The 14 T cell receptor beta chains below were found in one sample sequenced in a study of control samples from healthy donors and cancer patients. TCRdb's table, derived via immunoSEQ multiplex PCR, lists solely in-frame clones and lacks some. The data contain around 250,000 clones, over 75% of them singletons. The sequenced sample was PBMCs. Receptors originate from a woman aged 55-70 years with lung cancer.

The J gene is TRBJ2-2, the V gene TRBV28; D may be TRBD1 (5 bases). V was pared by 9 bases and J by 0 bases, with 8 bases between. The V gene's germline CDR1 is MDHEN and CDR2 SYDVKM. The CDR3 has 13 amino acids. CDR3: CASSGSNTGELFF. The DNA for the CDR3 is TGTGCCAGTTCAGGGTCGAACACCGGGGAGCTGTTTTTT.

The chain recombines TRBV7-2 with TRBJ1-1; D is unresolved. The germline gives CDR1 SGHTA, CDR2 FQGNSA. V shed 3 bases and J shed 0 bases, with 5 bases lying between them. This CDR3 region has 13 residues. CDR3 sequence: CASSFRMNTEAFF. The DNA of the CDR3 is TGTGCCAGCAGCTTTCGGATGAACACTGAAGCTTTCTTT.

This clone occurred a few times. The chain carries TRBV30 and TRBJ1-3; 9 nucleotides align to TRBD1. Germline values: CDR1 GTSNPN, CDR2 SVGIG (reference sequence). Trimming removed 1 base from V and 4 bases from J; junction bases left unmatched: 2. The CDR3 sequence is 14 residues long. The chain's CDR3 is CAWSGQGDGNTIYF. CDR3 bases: TGTGCCTGGAGTGGACAGGGGGACGGAAACACCATATATTTT.

The CDR3 spells CASSQMDRENQPQHF. In nucleotides, the CDR3 is TGTGCCAGCAGCCAGATGGACAGGGAAAACCAGCCCCAGCATTTT. The genes are TRBV4-2 and TRBJ1-5, with 8 bases fitting TRBD1. Germline loops: CDR1 LGHNA, CDR2 YNFKEQ. J was trimmed by 7 bases and V by 3 bases; bases with no gene match: 8. The CDR3 length is 15 residues.

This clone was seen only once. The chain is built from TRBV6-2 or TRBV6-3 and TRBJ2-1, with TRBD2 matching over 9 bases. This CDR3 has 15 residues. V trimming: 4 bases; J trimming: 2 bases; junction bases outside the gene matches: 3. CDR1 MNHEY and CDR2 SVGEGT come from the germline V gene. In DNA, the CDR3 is TGTGCCAGCAGTTTTAGCGGGAGCGCCTACAATGAGCAGTTCTTC. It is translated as CASSFSGSAYNEQFF.

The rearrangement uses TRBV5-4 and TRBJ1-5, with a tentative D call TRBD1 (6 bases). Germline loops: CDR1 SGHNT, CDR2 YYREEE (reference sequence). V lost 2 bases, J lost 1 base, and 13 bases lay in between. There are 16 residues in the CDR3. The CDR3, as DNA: TGTGCCAGCAGCTTACAGGGCCCCGGGAGCAATCAGCCCCAGCATTTT. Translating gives CASSLQGPGSNQPQHF.

Written as DNA, the CDR3 is TGTGCCAGCAGTTTGAGGAATGAGCAGTTCTTC. Residues: CASSLRNEQFF. The chain couples TRBV28 to TRBJ2-1; no clear D gene. V was cut by 3 bases and J by 7 bases, with 4 bases left in between. The CDR3 covers 11 residues. CDR1 is MDHEN, CDR2 SYDVKM, per germline.

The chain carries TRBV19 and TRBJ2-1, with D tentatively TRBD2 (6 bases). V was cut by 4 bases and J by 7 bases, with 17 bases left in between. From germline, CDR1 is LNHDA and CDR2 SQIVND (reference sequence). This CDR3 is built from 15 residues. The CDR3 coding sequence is TGTGCCAGTAGTACCCTGAGGACTATTGCAAATGAGCAGTTCTTC. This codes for CASSTLRTIANEQFF.

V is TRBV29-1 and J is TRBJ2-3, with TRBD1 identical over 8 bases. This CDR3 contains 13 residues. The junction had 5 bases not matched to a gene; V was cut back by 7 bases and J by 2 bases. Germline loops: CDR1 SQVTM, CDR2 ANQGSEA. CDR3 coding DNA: TGCAGCGGTCAGACAGGGGCCACAGATACGCAGTATTTT. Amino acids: CSGQTGATDTQYF.

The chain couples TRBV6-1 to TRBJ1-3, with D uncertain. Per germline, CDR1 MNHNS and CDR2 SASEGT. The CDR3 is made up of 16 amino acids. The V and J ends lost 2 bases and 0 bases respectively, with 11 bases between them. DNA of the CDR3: TGTGCCAGCAGTGAATCGGTGGGGAGCTCTGGAAACACCATATATTTT. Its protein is CASSESVGSSGNTIYF.

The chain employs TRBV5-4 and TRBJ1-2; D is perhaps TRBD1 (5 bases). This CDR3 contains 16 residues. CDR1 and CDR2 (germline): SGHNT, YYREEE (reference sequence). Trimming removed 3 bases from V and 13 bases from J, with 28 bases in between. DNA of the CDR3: TGTGCCAGCAGCTCTGGGGGGGACGGACCCTCGCATGCTACCACCTTC. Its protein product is CASSSGGDGPSHATTF.

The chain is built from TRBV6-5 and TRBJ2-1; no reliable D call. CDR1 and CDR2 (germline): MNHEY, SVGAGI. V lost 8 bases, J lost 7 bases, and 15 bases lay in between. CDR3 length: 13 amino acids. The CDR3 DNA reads TGTGCCAGCGGGTTTACCCTACTTAATGAGCAGTTCTTC. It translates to CASGFTLLNEQFF.

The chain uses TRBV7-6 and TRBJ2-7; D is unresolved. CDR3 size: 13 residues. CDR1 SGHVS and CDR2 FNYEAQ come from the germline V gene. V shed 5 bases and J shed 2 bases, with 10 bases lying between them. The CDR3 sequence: CASSPGQPYEQYF. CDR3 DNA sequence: TGTGCCAGCAGCCCCGGCCAACCCTACGAGCAGTACTTC.

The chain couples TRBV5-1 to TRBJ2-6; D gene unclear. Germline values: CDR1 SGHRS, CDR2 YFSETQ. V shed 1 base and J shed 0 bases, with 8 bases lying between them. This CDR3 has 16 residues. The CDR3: CASSLRQASGANVLTF. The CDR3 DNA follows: TGCGCCAGCAGCTTGCGTCAGGCCTCTGGGGCCAACGTCCTGACTTTC. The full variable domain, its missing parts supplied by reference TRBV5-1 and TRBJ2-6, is KAGVTQTPRYLIKTRGQQVTLSCSPISGHRSVSWYQQTPGQGLQFLFEYFSETQRNKGNFPGRFSGRQFSNSRSEMNVSTLELGDSALYLCASSLRQASGANVLTFGAGSRLTVL.